One and the same sample provided the 22 T cell receptor beta chains below, sequenced in a study of Graves' ophthalmopathy and Graves' hyperthyroidism (dated by TCRdb to between 2018 and 2020). Instrument used: Illumina HiSeq 2000. For repertoire sequencing, TCR beta CDR3 regions were amplified from RNA transcripts. HTBI primers and the Qiagen OneStep RT-PCR kit were used in a first-round RT-PCR, which was followed by a second-round multiplex PCR, size selection and purification. Using fastp trimming at Q25 and MiXCR clonotype assembly, TCRdb reanalyzed the public sequencing data and kept in-frame beta chains. For every CDR3 protein sequence, its rows merge into one entry that carries the most common genes and DNA. Here the sample has 600,000 to 700,000 distinct CDR3 sequences; approximately 39% occur a single time. The biggest ten clones account for more than 3% of the sample. Sample: peripheral blood. The source is an adult man with Graves' ophthalmopathy.

In its sample, this clonotype was seen once. The chain employs TRBV10-3 and TRBJ2-7; TRBD2 matches 9 bases. The CDR3 loop spans 15 amino acids. Trimming cost V 5 bases and J 4 bases; bases outside gene matches: 9. The germline V gene encodes CDR1 ENHRY and CDR2 SYGVKD. The CDR3 bases are TGTGCCATCAGTTCAAAGGCGGGAGGGCCTTACGAGCAGTACTTC. Translating gives CAISSKAGGPYEQYF.

This clonotype was seen ten or more times. The chain joins TRBV12-3 or TRBV12-4 to TRBJ2-7; D possibly corresponds to TRBD2 (5 bases). The CDR3 runs to 14 residues. Deletions cut 1 base from V and 3 bases from J, with 10 bases between. Written as DNA, the CDR3 is TGTGCCAGCAGTTTAGGGAGGATGAACTACGAGCAGTACTTC. Encoded protein: CASSLGRMNYEQYF.

The chain is built from TRBV6-5 and TRBJ2-7; TRBD2 matches at 10 bases. The CDR3 spans 13 residues. Germline-derived CDR1 and CDR2 are MNHEY and SVGAGI. Trimming took 3 bases from V and 9 from J; bases not matched to a gene: 5. DNA for the CDR3: TGTGCCAGCAGTTATTCCGGGACTAGCGTGCAGTACTTC. Translating gives CASSYSGTSVQYF.

This clonotype was recorded many times. The rearrangement uses TRBV19 and TRBJ1-5; D is possibly TRBD1 (6 bases). Per the germline V gene, CDR1 is LNHDA and CDR2 is SQIVND (reference sequence). Trimming took off 0 bases at V and 2 bases at J, with 8 bases between the two ends. The CDR3 length is 15 residues. The DNA for the CDR3 is TGTGCCAGTAGTATAGAAAACAGGGGCAATCAGCCCCAGCATTTT. Amino acid sequence: CASSIENRGNQPQHF. The whole variable domain, filled in from reference TRBV19 and TRBJ1-5, reads DGGITQSPKYLFRKEGQNVTLSCEQNLNHDAMYWYRQDPGQGLRLIYYSQIVNDFQKGDIAEGYSVSREKKESFPLTVTSAQKNPTAFYLCASSIENRGNQPQHFGDGTRLSIL.

This clonotype was counted at least ten times. V usage is TRBV2 and J usage is TRBJ2-5, with TRBD1 matching 7 bases. This CDR3 has 13 residues. Germline-derived CDR1 and CDR2 are SNHLY and FYNNEI. J lost 2 bases, V lost 8 bases, and 5 bases had no gene match. The chain's CDR3 is CASVQGIQETQYF. The CDR3 bases are TGTGCCAGCGTACAGGGGATACAAGAGACCCAGTACTTC.

This clonotype was observed a few times. CDR3 sequence (DNA): TGTGCCAGCAGGGGGGGGCAGGGGTACACTGAAGCTTTCTTT. Protein product: CASRGGQGYTEAFF. This chain links TRBV4-2 with TRBJ1-1; possible D gene TRBD1, 6 bases. CDR3 length equals 14 residues. The germline V and J ends were trimmed by 6 bases and 3 bases, with 14 bases remaining between them. Looked up from germline, CDR1 is LGHNA and CDR2 is YNFKEQ.

This clonotype was observed many times. V gene TRBV19 combines with J gene TRBJ2-5, with D possibly matching TRBD2 (5 bases). Trimming left V 4 bases short and J 5 bases short, with 23 bases between. CDR1 is LNHDA and CDR2 is SQIVND in the germline V gene (reference sequence). This CDR3 spans 17 amino acids. The CDR3 region is CASSSRDSTLDLETQYF. DNA for the CDR3: TGTGCCAGTAGTAGCCGGGATTCGACCCTCGACCTGGAGACCCAGTACTTC.

This chain links TRBV9 with TRBJ2-5; 7 positions match TRBD2. Germline V gives CDR1 SGDLS, CDR2 YYNGEE. The V gene end was trimmed by 6 bases and the J gene end by 5 bases; junction bases not matched to a gene: 19. The CDR3 sequence is 17 residues long. Here the CDR3 DNA reads TGTGCCAGCACCGGGAGCAACGGGGAGGGTACGGGTGAGACCCAGTACTTC. Its protein product is CASTGSNGEGTGETQYF. The full variable domain, its missing parts supplied by reference TRBV9 and TRBJ2-5, is DSGVTQTPKHLITATGQRVTLRCSPRSGDLSVYWYQQSLDQGLQFLIQYYNGEERAKGNILERFSAQQFPDLHSELNLSSLELGDSALYFCASTGSNGEGTGETQYFGPGTRLLVL.

Many counts were recorded for this clonotype. The J gene is TRBJ1-4, the V gene TRBV10-3; 7 bases line up with TRBD1. Germline V lookup: CDR1 ENHRY, CDR2 SYGVKD. CDR3 size: 15 residues. The J segment lost 0 bases and the V segment lost 10 bases, leaving 8 bases of the junction unmatched. The CDR3 bases are TGTGCCAGCAGACGGGACAGAGCAACTAATGAAAAACTGTTTTTT. It is translated as CASRRDRATNEKLFF.

The V call is TRBV15, the J call TRBJ1-2; 7 bases match TRBD1. With 7 bases clipped from V and 2 bases from J, the junction kept 7 bases outside the gene matches. The germline gives CDR1 LNHNV, CDR2 YYDKDF (reference sequence). The CDR3 is 14 residues long. CDR3 amino acids: CATNQDRSNYGYTF. The CDR3 DNA sequence: TGTGCCACCAACCAGGACAGGTCGAACTATGGCTACACCTTC. The full variable domain, with the rest looked up from reference TRBV15 and TRBJ1-2, is DAMVIQNPRYQVTQFGKPVTLSCSQTLNHNVMYWYQQKSSQAPKLLFHYYDKDFNNEADTPDNFQSRRPNTSFCFLDIRSPGLGDTAMYLCATNQDRSNYGYTFGSGTRLTVV.

The rearrangement uses TRBV15 and TRBJ2-6; D unresolved. This CDR3 is 15 amino acids long. Trimming cost V 3 bases and J 0 bases, with 6 bases left between them. Germline CDR1 is LNHNV and CDR2 is YYDKDF (reference sequence). The CDR3 DNA reads as TGTGCCACCAGCAGTCCTTACTCTGGGGCCAACGTCCTGACTTTC. Translating it yields CATSSPYSGANVLTF.

V usage is TRBV13 and J usage is TRBJ1-2; 10 positions match TRBD1. Germline CDR1 reads PRHDT; CDR2 reads FYEKMQ (reference sequence). This CDR3 has 16 amino acids. V trimming: 5 bases; J trimming: 7 bases; junction bases outside the gene matches: 13. The CDR3 DNA follows: TGTGCCAGCAGCCTCCTTAATCCGACAGGGGGCCCTGGCTACACCTTC. This encodes CASSLLNPTGGPGYTF. The full variable domain, its missing parts supplied by reference TRBV13 and TRBJ1-2, is AAGVIQSPRHLIKEKRETATLKCYPIPRHDTVYWYQQGPGQDPQFLISFYEKMQSDKGSIPDRFSAQQFSDYHSELNMSSLELGDSALYFCASSLLNPTGGPGYTFGSGTRLTVV.

In regard to this clonotype: This may come from a read error, since a much larger clone is one base off. V and J are TRBV7-3 and TRBJ2-5; D call uncertain. CDR3 length equals 11 residues. From germline, CDR1 is SGHTA and CDR2 FQGTGA. V lost 5 bases and J 7 bases, leaving 8 bases between the germline ends. The CDR3 loop reads CASSPLGTQYF. CDR3 sequence (DNA): TGTGCCAGCAGCCCCCTGGGGACCCAGTACTTC.

This clonotype came up many times. V gene TRBV7-9 combines with J gene TRBJ1-3; 8 positions match TRBD1. Germline CDR1 and CDR2: SEHNR and FQNEAQ (reference sequence). CDR3 length: 14 amino acids. With V trimmed by 4 bases and J by 9 bases, 8 bases remained unmatched. DNA of the CDR3: TGTGCCAGCAGCTCAGGACAGGGTGTTGTCACCATATATTTT. Translation gives CASSSGQGVVTIYF.

This clonotype was found many times. This chain links TRBV25-1 with TRBJ2-7, with 13 bases fitting TRBD2. V was pared by 2 bases and J by 3 bases, with 1 base of the junction left unmatched. There are 15 residues in the CDR3. Germline values: CDR1 MGHDK, CDR2 SYGVNS. CDR3 DNA sequence: TGTGCCAGCAGTGAAGGACTAGCGGGAGTCTACGAGCAGTACTTC. It encodes CASSEGLAGVYEQYF.

This clonotype was recorded many times. The chain joins TRBV7-9 to TRBJ2-7; tentative D call: TRBD1 (5 bases). Deletions cut 5 bases from V and 4 bases from J, with 24 bases between. CDR1 and CDR2 (germline): SEHNR, FQNEAQ (reference sequence). The CDR3 is 17 residues long. The CDR3 is CASSQASQGRAFYEQYF. The CDR3 nucleotides are TGTGCCAGCAGCCAGGCCAGTCAGGGAAGAGCTTTTTACGAGCAGTACTTC.

The chain couples TRBV2 to TRBJ2-3; D possibly matches TRBD1 or TRBD2 (5 bases each). Germline V gene data show CDR1 as SNHLY and CDR2 as FYNNEI. The ends were cut back, 3 bases at V and 4 bases at J, with 17 bases in the middle. The CDR3 length is 16 residues. The CDR3: CASSDGSMGVADTQYF. DNA of the CDR3: TGTGCCAGCAGTGATGGCTCCATGGGGGTCGCAGATACGCAGTATTTT. The variable domain in full, with the rest retrieved from reference TRBV2 and TRBJ2-3, is EPEVTQTPSHQVTQMGQEVILRCVPISNHLYFYWYRQILGQKVEFLVSFYNNEISEKSEIFDDQFSVERPDGSNFTLKIRSTKLEDSAMYFCASSDGSMGVADTQYFGPGTRLTVL.

This clonotype was observed once. The V call is TRBV15, the J call TRBJ2-5, with a possible D match to TRBD2 (6 bases). Germline loops: CDR1 LNHNV, CDR2 YYDKDF (reference sequence). The CDR3 spans 13 residues. V lost 0 bases to trimming and J lost 7 bases, with 9 bases between them. The CDR3, as DNA: TGTGCCACCAGCAGAGATCAGGAGGGGACCCAGTACTTC. Amino acid sequence: CATSRDQEGTQYF.

As for this clonotype: A much larger clone differs by one base, so this may be a read error. The rearrangement joins TRBV13 to TRBJ2-7; D is uncertain. Germline lookup yields CDR1 PRHDT and CDR2 FYEKMQ (reference sequence). The CDR3 loop spans 14 amino acids. The CDR3 nucleotides are TGTGCCAGCAGCCCCCGGGTAGTTTCCTACAAGCAGTACTTC. Encoded protein: CASSPRVVSYKQYF.

This clonotype has ten or more counts. V and J are TRBV2 and TRBJ2-5; possibly TRBD1 or TRBD2 for D (5 bases each). Germline V gene lookup returns CDR1 SNHLY and CDR2 FYNNEI. V lost 6 bases and J lost 4, with 15 bases in between. The CDR3 length is 14 residues. CDR3 residues: CASSPWVGTETQYF. Written as DNA, the CDR3 is TGTGCCAGCAGCCCTTGGGTAGGGACAGAGACCCAGTACTTC.

Ten or more counts support this clonotype. The chain carries TRBV7-8 and TRBJ2-5; 7 nucleotides agree with TRBD2. With V trimmed by 5 bases and J by 4 bases, 4 bases remained unmatched. This CDR3 has 13 residues. Germline V gene lookup returns CDR1 SGHVS and CDR2 FQNEAQ. This CDR3 is CASSVASGETQYF. CDR3 coding DNA: TGTGCCAGCAGCGTCGCTAGCGGAGAGACCCAGTACTTC. Drawing the rest from reference TRBV7-8 and TRBJ2-5, the complete variable domain is GAGVSQSPRYKVAKRGQDVALRCDPISGHVSLFWYQQALGQGPEFLTYFQNEAQLDKSGLPSDRFFAERPEGSVSTLKIQRTQQEDSAVYLCASSVASGETQYFGPGTRLLVL.

This clonotype has more than one count but fewer than ten. The chain has TRBV12-3 or TRBV12-4 and TRBJ2-5; the D call may be TRBD1 or TRBD2 (7 bases each). CDR3 length: 16 amino acids. Trimming cost V 6 bases and J 1 base, with 18 bases left between them. DNA for the CDR3: TGTGCCAGCAGCCCAGGGGGGGGGGCAGGCCAAGAGACCCAGTACTTC. It encodes CASSPGGGAGQETQYF.